This T cell receptor beta chain was sequenced in a study of T-cell reconstitution after alpha-beta-depleted transplantation in children. General study points: Newly produced T cells mostly provided counts and TCRbeta diversity after one year, as hyperexpanded clones declined. There were some patients whose high TCRbeta diversity at day 60 came from surviving recipient T cells and thymic progenitors. Roughly two months post-transplant, alpha-beta T cells reportedly originated from several hundred graft clones that had expanded.

This clonotype came up a few times. Its target is unknown. A library of TCRbeta sequences, prepared with unique molecular identifiers, was generated. TCRdb ran MiXCR on the PCR reads and lists one entry per CDR3 protein. This sample has about 250,000 distinct CDR3 sequences, with 20% to 30% found just once. Germline CDR1 and CDR2: ENHRY and SYGVKD. The CDR3 is 14 residues long. Trimming removed 10 bases at V and 0 bases at J, with 12 bases between. J is TRBJ2-2 and V is TRBV10-3; a possible D gene is TRBD1 (5 bases). The receptor comes from a female patient between 2 and 15 years old who had a stem cell transplant for congenital amegakaryocytic thrombocytopenia, so the T cells may come from the graft donor. The input for sequencing was PBMCs, mostly from graft donor cells, taken 360 days after TCRalphabeta/CD19-depleted stem cell transplant. The CDR3: CATMTATNTGELFF. The CDR3 DNA sequence: TGTGCCACGATGACAGCTACGAACACCGGGGAGCTGTTTTTT.